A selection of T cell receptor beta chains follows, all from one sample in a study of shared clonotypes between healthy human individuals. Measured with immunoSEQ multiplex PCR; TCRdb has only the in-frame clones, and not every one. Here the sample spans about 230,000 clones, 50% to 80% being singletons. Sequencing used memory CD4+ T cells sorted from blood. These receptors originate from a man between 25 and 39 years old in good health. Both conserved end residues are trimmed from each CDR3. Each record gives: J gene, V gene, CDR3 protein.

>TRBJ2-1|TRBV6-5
ASTPLQTRYNEQF
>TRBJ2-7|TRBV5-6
ASSLERLPYEQY
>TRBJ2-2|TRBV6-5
ASSSGQGNTGELF
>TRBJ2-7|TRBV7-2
ASSYIAGGTYEQY
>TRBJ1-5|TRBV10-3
ATTSGLESNQPQH
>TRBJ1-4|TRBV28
ASSLEGGVREKLF
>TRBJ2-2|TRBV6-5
ASRGRVGTGELF
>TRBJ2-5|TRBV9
ASSVPGTKTQY
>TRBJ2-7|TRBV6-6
ASSYSRGMGFEQY
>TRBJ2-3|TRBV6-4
ASSDSRETDTQY